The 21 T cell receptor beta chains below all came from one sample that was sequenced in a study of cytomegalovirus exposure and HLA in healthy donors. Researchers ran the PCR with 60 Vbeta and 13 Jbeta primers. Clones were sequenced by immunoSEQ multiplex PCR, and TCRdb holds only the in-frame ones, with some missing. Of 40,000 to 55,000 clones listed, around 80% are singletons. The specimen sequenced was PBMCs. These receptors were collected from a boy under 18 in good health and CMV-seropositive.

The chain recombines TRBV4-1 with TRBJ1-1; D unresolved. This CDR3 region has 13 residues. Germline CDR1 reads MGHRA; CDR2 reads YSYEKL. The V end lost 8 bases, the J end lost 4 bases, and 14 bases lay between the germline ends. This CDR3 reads CASADPEGTEAFF. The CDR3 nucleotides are TGCGCCAGCGCTGACCCTGAGGGCACTGAAGCTTTCTTT.

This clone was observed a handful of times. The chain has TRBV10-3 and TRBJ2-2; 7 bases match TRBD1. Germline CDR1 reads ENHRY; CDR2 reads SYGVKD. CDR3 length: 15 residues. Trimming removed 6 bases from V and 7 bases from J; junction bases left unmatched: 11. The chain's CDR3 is CAISERQGTSGELFF. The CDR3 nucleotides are TGTGCCATCAGCGAGAGACAGGGAACGAGCGGGGAGCTGTTTTTT.

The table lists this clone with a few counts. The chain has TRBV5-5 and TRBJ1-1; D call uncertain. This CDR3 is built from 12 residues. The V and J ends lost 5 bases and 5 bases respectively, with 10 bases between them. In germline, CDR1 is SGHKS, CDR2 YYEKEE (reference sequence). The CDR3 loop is CASRRGSTEAFF. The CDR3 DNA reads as TGTGCCAGCAGGCGGGGAAGTACTGAAGCTTTCTTT.

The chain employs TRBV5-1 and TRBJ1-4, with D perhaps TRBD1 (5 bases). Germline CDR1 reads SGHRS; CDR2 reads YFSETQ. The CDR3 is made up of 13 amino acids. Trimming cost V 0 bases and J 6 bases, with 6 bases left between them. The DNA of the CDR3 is TGCGCCAGCAGCTTGGGGGGCTATGAAAAACTGTTTTTT. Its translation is CASSLGGYEKLFF.

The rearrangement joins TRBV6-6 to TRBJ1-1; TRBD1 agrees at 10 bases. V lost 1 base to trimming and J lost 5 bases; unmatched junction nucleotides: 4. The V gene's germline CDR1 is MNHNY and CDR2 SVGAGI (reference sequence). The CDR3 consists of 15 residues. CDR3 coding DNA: TGTGCCAGCAGTTACTGGGACAGGGGCGCTACTGAAGCTTTCTTT. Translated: CASSYWDRGATEAFF.

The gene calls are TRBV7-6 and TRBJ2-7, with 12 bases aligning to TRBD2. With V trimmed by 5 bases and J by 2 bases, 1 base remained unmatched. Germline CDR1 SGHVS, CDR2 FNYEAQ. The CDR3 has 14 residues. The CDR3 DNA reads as TGTGCCAGCAGCCGGACTAGCGGGGCCTACGAGCAGTACTTC. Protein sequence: CASSRTSGAYEQYF.

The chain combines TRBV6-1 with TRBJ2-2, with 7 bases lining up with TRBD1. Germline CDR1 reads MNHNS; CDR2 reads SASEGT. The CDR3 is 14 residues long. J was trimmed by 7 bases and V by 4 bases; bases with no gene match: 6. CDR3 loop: CASSAGTASGELFF. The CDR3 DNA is TGTGCCAGCAGTGCGGGGACAGCCAGCGGGGAGCTGTTTTTT.

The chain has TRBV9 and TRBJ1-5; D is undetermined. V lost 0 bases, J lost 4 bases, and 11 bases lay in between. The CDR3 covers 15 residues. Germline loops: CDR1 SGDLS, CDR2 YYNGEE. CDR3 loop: CASSVEPGVNQPQHF. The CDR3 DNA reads TGTGCCAGCAGCGTAGAGCCCGGGGTGAATCAGCCCCAGCATTTT.

As DNA, the CDR3 is TGCGCCAGCAGCTCCCGAGGCATGAACACTGAAGCTTTCTTT. Protein sequence: CASSSRGMNTEAFF. V is TRBV5-1 and J is TRBJ1-1, with D unresolved. CDR3 length: 14 residues. With 3 bases removed from V and 0 bases from J, the gap between germline ends came to 9 bases. The germline V gene encodes CDR1 SGHRS and CDR2 YFSETQ.

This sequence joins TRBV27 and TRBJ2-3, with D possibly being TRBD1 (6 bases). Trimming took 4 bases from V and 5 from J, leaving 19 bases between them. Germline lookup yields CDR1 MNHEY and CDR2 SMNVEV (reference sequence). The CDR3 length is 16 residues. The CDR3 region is CASSSLGAQELDTQYF. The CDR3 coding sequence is TGTGCCAGCAGTTCCCTGGGGGCACAGGAGCTAGATACGCAGTATTTT.

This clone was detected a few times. CDR3 residues: CASSISTFSYEQYF. CDR3 DNA sequence: TGTGCCAGTAGTATCTCTACTTTCTCCTACGAGCAGTACTTC. V usage is TRBV19 and J usage is TRBJ2-7, with D hard to call. This CDR3 is built from 14 residues. Germline V gene lookup returns CDR1 LNHDA and CDR2 SQIVND (reference sequence). The ends were cut back, 3 bases at V and 0 bases at J, with 9 bases in the middle.

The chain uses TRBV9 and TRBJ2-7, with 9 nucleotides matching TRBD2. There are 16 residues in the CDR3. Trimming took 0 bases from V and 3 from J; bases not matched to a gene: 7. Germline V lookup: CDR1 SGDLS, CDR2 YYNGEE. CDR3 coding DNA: TGTGCCAGCAGCGTAGCCCTTCTAGCGGGGCGCTACGAGCAGTACTTC. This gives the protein CASSVALLAGRYEQYF. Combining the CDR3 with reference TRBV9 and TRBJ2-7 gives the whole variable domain DSGVTQTPKHLITATGQRVTLRCSPRSGDLSVYWYQQSLDQGLQFLIQYYNGEERAKGNILERFSAQQFPDLHSELNLSSLELGDSALYFCASSVALLAGRYEQYFGPGTRLTVT.

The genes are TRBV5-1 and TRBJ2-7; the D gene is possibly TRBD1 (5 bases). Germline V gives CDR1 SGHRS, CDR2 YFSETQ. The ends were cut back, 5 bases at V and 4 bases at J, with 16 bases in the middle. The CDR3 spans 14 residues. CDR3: CASSVAGLGYEQYF. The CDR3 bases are TGCGCCAGCAGTGTGGCAGGGCTAGGATACGAGCAGTACTTC. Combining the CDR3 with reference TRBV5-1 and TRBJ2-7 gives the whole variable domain KAGVTQTPRYLIKTRGQQVTLSCSPISGHRSVSWYQQTPGQGLQFLFEYFSETQRNKGNFPGRFSGRQFSNSRSEMNVSTLELGDSALYLCASSVAGLGYEQYFGPGTRLTVT.

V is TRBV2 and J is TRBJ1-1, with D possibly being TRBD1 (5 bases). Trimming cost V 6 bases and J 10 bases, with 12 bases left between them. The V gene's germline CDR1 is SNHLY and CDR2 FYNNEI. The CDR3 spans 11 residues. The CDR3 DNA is TGTGCCAGCAGAGGGGCCCTAGGAGCTTTCTTT. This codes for CASRGALGAFF.

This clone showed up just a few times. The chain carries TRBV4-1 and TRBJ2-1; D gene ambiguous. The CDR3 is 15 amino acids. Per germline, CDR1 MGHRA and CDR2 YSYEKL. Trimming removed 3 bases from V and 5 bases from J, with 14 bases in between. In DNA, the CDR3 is TGCGCCAGCAGCCATAGAGACGGGTCCCACAATGAGCAGTTCTTC. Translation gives CASSHRDGSHNEQFF.

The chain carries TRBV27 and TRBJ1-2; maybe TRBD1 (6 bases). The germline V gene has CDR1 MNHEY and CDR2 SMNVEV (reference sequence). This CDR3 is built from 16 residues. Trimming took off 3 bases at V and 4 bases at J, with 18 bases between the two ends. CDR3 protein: CASSFGQPVLLYGYTF. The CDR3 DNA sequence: TGTGCCAGCAGTTTTGGACAGCCTGTCCTCCTCTATGGCTACACCTTC.

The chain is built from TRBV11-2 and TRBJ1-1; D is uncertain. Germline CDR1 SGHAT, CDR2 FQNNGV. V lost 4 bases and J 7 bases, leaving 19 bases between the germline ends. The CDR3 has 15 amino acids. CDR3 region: CASSSPGRRGDEAFF. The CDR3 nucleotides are TGTGCCAGCAGCTCCCCCGGCAGGCGGGGTGATGAAGCTTTCTTT.

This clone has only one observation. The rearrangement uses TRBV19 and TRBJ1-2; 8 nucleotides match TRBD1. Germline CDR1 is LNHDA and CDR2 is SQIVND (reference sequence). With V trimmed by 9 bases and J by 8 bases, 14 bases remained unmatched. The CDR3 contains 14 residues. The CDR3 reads CASRGQGDIVGYTF. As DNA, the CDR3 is TGTGCCAGCCGAGGACAGGGCGATATAGTAGGCTACACCTTC.

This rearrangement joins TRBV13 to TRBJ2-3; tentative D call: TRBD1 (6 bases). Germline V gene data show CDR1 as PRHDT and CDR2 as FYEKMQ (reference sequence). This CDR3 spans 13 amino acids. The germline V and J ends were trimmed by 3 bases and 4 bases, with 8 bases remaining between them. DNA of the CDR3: TGTGCCAGCAGCTTTGAGGGGGCAGATACGCAGTATTTT. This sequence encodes CASSFEGADTQYF.

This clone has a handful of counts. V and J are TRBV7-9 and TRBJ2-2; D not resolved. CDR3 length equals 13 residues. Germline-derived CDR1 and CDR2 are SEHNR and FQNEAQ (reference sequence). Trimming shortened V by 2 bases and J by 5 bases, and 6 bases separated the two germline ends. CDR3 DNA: TGTGCCAGCAGCTTATCCCAGACCGGGGAGCTGTTTTTT. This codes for CASSLSQTGELFF.

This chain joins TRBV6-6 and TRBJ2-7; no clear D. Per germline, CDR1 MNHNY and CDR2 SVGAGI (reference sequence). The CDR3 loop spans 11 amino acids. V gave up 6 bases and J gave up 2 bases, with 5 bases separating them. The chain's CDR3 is CASSPTYEQYF. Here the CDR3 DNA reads TGTGCCAGCAGCCCCACCTACGAGCAGTACTTC.